This T cell receptor (beta chain) was recovered during a study of patients and donors after allogeneic stem cell transplantation. This clonotype appeared a few times. Germline V gene sequence: CDR1 MDHEN, CDR2 SYDVKM. CDR3 length equals 16 residues. Trimming pared 4 bases from V and 0 bases from J, leaving 12 bases between. MiXCR, run by TCRdb on the RT-PCR reads, gives a single entry per CDR3 protein. The sample shows about 87,000 distinct CDR3 sequences, 5% of them seen only once. The sequencing input was blood, either unsorted or a sorted T cell fraction (not recorded which). The sequence came from a human donor who was either an allogeneic HSCT recipient or a stem cell or donor lymphocyte infusion donor (not recorded which). It is not recorded whose cells these are; they may come from a transplant donor. V and J are TRBV28 and TRBJ2-2, with D maybe TRBD2 (6 bases). CDR3: CASSSLGGANTGELFF. CDR3 sequence (DNA): TGTGCCAGCAGTTCCTTGGGCGGGGCGAACACCGGGGAGCTGTTTTTT.